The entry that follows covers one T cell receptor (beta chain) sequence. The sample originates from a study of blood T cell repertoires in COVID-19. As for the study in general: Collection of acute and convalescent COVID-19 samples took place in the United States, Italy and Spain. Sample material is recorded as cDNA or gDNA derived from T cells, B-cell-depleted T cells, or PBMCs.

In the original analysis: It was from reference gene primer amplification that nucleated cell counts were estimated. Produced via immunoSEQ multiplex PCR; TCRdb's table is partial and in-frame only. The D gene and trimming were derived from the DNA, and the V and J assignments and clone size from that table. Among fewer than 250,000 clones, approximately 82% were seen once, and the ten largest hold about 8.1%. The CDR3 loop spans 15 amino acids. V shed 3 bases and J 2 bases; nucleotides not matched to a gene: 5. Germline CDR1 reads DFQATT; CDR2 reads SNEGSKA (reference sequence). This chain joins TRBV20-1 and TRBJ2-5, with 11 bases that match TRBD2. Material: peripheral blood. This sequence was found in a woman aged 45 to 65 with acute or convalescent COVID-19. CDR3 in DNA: TGCAGTGCTAGTGTGGGACTAGCGGCACAAGAGACCCAGTACTTC. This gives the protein CSASVGLAAQETQYF.